Below are 11 T cell receptor beta chains sequenced from a single sample in a study of T cells in tuberculosis. Time point of the sample: new active TB diagnosis, blood taken before or within 7 days of starting treatment. Clones were read by immunoSEQ multiplex PCR, and TCRdb kept only the in-frame ones, dropping some. The sample yields about 33,000 clones, roughly nine tenths seen once. The source material was PBMCs, sampled at tuberculosis diagnosis. The origin of the receptors is an adult with tuberculosis. Some clones in this sample may be carry-over from other donors' samples.

This clone was seen a handful of times. This sequence joins TRBV19 and TRBJ2-3; 12 bases are a match to TRBD2. Germline V CDR1 and CDR2: LNHDA, SQIVND (reference sequence). V was clipped by 5 bases and J by 2 bases; unmatched bases: 5. This CDR3 has 16 residues. The CDR3 coding sequence is TGTGCCAGTAGTTCGGGACTAGCGGGTTACACAGATACGCAGTATTTT. It encodes CASSSGLAGYTDTQYF.

The J gene is TRBJ1-1, the V gene TRBV7-8, with D perhaps TRBD1 (6 bases). The CDR3 runs 13 residues. Per germline, CDR1 SGHVS and CDR2 FQNEAQ. Trimming left V 7 bases short and J 7 bases short, with 16 bases between. This CDR3 is CASTQGLVGEAFF. The CDR3 nucleotides are TGTGCCAGCACCCAGGGGTTGGTAGGTGAAGCTTTCTTT.

The J gene is TRBJ2-3, the V gene TRBV10-3, with 8 positions matching TRBD1. This CDR3 is 15 amino acids long. V was pared by 8 bases and J by 0 bases, with 7 bases of the junction left unmatched. The germline V gene has CDR1 ENHRY and CDR2 SYGVKD. The chain's CDR3 is CAISRQGLSTDTQYF. CDR3 nucleotides: TGTGCCATCTCCCGACAGGGGCTCAGCACAGATACGCAGTATTTT.

V and J are TRBV10-3 and TRBJ1-2; tentatively, D is TRBD1 (5 bases). V was shortened by 10 bases and J by 0 bases, with 9 bases between the two germline ends. This CDR3 contains 12 residues. The germline V gene has CDR1 ENHRY and CDR2 SYGVKD. CDR3: CATETANYGYTF. Written as DNA, the CDR3 is TGTGCCACCGAGACAGCTAACTATGGCTACACCTTC.

The gene calls are TRBV5-1 and TRBJ2-7; D is possibly TRBD1 (6 bases). Trimming left V 7 bases short and J 4 bases short, with 21 bases between. This CDR3 has 15 amino acids. The germline CDR1 and CDR2 sequences are SGHRS and YFSETQ. CDR3 nucleotide sequence: TGCGCCAGCCGCTCCATTCCGGGACAAGCATACGAGCAGTACTTC. It yields the protein CASRSIPGQAYEQYF.

The chain joins TRBV5-1 to TRBJ2-7, with D uncertain. The CDR3 consists of 16 residues. The germline V and J ends were trimmed by 2 bases and 5 bases, with 20 bases remaining between them. Germline CDR1 is SGHRS and CDR2 is YFSETQ. The CDR3 nucleotides read TGCGCCAGCAGCTTAGATAGGAGTGCTCGCACGCACGAGCAGTACTTC. Translation gives CASSLDRSARTHEQYF.

This clone has a single count. The chain links TRBV2 to TRBJ2-7; 7 nucleotides align to TRBD2. The germline CDR1 and CDR2 sequences are SNHLY and FYNNEI. The J segment lost 1 base and the V segment lost 5 bases, leaving 14 bases of the junction unmatched. CDR3 size: 17 residues. CDR3 nucleotides: TGTGCCAGCAGTCCAGCTTTCCCTAGCGGATATTCCTACGAGCAGTACTTC. Translating gives CASSPAFPSGYSYEQYF.

This chain links TRBV6-4 with TRBJ1-1, with a weak D call TRBD1 (6 bases). From germline, CDR1 is MRHNA and CDR2 SNTAGT. This CDR3 has 15 residues. Trimming removed 6 bases from V and 0 bases from J, with 14 bases in between. The CDR3 region is CASSPGGGLNTEAFF. CDR3 sequence (DNA): TGTGCCAGCAGCCCCGGGGGGGGGCTGAACACTGAAGCTTTCTTT.

The chain has TRBV27 and TRBJ2-7, with 7 bases that match TRBD1. Per germline, CDR1 MNHEY and CDR2 SMNVEV (reference sequence). J lost 4 bases, V lost 6 bases, and 9 bases had no gene match. The CDR3 extends over 14 amino acids. CDR3 sequence reads: CASSQTPGQYEQYF. In DNA form, the CDR3 reads TGTGCCAGCAGCCAAACTCCGGGACAGTACGAGCAGTACTTC.

CDR3: CAGTTGKEQFF. The CDR3 DNA reads TGTGCCGGCACCACGGGTAAGGAGCAGTTCTTC. The rearrangement links TRBV6-1 to TRBJ2-1, with no clear D. The germline V gene has CDR1 MNHNS and CDR2 SASEGT. V lost 11 bases and J lost 10, with 15 bases in between. The CDR3 totals 11 residues.

The chain joins TRBV7-9 to TRBJ2-7; the match to TRBD1 covers 7 bases. The V gene's germline CDR1 is SEHNR and CDR2 FQNEAQ (reference sequence). The CDR3 extends over 14 amino acids. V was pared by 5 bases and J by 2 bases, with 6 bases of the junction left unmatched. The CDR3 reads CASSTRTGAYEQYF. The CDR3 DNA reads as TGTGCCAGCAGCACCCGGACAGGCGCCTACGAGCAGTACTTC.